This T cell receptor (beta chain) comes out of a study of blood T cell repertoires in COVID-19. Germline values: CDR1 PRHDT, CDR2 FYEKMQ (reference sequence). This CDR3 has 16 residues. Trimming removed 2 bases from V and 2 bases from J, with 15 bases in between. Profiled with immunoSEQ multiplex PCR; TCRdb holds only in-frame clones, not every one. The sample includes 200,000 to 250,000 clones, around nine tenths of them seen just once. This chain uses TRBV13 with TRBJ2-5; tentative D call: TRBD2 (6 bases). The receptor comes from a man aged 30 to 45 who had recovered from COVID-19. Sample: PBMCs or T cells enriched from blood (not recorded which). CDR3: CASSLMLADQQETQYF. The CDR3 nucleotides are TGTGCCAGCAGCTTAATGTTAGCGGACCAACAAGAGACCCAGTACTTC.